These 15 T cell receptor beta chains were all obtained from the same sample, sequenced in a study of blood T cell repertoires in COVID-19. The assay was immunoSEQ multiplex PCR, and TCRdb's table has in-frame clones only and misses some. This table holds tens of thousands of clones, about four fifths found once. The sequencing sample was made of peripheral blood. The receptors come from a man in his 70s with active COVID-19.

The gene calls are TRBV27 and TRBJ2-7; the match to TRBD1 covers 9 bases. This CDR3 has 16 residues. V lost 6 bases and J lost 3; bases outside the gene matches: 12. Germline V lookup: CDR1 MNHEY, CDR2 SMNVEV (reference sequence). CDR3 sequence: CASRKVGTGPFYEQYF. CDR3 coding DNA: TGTGCCAGCAGAAAAGTTGGGACAGGGCCATTCTACGAGCAGTACTTC.

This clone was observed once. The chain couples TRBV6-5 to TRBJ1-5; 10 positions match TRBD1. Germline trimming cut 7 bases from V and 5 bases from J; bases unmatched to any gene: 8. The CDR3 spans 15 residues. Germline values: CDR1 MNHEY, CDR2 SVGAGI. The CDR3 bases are TGTGCCAGCACCGAGACAGGGGGCGTACATCAGCCCCAGCATTTT. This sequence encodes CASTETGGVHQPQHF.

The DNA of the CDR3 is TGCGCCAGTGCGGGCGCGGGACACAATGAGCAGTTCTTC. Its protein product is CASAGAGHNEQFF. The chain joins TRBV4-3 to TRBJ2-1, with D tentatively TRBD2 (6 bases). CDR1 is LGHNA and CDR2 is YSLEER in the germline V gene. The CDR3 runs 13 residues. Trimming removed 9 bases at V and 5 bases at J, with 14 bases between.

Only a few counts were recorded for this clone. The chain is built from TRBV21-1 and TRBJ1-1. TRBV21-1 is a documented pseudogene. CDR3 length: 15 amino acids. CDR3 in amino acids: CASRAQSGRNTEAFF. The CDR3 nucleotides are TGTGCCAGCAGGGCCCAATCCGGGAGGAACACTGAAGCTTTCTTT.

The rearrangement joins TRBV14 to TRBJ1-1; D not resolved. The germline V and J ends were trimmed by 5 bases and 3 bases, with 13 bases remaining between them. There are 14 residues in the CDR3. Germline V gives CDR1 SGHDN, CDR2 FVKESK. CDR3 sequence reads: CASSSRVVDTEAFF. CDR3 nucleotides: TGTGCCAGCAGCTCCCGGGTCGTCGACACTGAAGCTTTCTTT.

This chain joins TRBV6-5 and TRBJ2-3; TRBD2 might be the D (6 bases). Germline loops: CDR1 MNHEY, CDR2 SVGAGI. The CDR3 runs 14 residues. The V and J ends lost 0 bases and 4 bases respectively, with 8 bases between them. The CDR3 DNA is TGTGCCAGCAGTTACTCGACTAGGGCAGATACGCAGTATTTT. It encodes CASSYSTRADTQYF.

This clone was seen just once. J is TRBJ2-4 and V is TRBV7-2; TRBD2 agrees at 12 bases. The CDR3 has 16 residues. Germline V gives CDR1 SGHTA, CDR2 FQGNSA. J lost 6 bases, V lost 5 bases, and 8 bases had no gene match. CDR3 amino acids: CASSRSLAGGLNIQYF. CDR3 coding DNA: TGTGCCAGCAGCCGGAGTCTAGCGGGAGGGCTAAACATTCAGTACTTC.

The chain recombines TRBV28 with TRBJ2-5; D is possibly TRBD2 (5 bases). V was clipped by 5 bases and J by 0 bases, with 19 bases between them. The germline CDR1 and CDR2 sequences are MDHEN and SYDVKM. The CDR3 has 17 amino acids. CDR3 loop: CASSPPVGVPNQETQYF. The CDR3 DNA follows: TGTGCCAGCAGTCCCCCGGTCGGGGTCCCCAACCAAGAGACCCAGTACTTC.

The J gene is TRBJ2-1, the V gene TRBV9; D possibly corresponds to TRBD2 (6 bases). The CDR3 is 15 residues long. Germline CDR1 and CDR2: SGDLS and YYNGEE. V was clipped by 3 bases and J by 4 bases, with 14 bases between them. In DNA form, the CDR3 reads TGTGCCAGCAGCGCGACTAGGTCCGGATACAATGAGCAGTTCTTC. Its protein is CASSATRSGYNEQFF.

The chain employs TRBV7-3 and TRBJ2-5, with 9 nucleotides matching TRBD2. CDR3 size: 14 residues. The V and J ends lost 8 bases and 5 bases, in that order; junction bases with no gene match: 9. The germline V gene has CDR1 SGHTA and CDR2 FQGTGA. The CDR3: CASSLAGGRETQYF. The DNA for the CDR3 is TGTGCCAGCTCATTGGCGGGGGGGCGTGAGACCCAGTACTTC.

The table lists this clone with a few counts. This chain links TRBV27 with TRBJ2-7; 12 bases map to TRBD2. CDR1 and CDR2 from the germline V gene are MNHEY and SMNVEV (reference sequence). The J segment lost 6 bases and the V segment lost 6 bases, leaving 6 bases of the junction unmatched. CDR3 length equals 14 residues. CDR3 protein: CASSPSGRATEQYF. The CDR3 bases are TGTGCCAGCAGCCCTAGCGGGAGGGCCACCGAGCAGTACTTC.

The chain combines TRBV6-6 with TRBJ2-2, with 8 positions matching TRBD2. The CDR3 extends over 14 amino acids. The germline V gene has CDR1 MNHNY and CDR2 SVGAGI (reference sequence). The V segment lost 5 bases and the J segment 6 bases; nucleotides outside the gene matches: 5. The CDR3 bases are TGTGCCAGCAGTCAGCGGGAGCTGGCCGGGGAGCTGTTTTTT. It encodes CASSQRELAGELFF.

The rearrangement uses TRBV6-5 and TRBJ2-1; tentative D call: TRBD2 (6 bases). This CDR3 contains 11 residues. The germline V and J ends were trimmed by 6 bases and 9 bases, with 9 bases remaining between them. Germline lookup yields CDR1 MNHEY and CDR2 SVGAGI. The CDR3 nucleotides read TGTGCCAGCAGGGTAGCGGTTGAGCAGTTCTTC. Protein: CASRVAVEQFF.

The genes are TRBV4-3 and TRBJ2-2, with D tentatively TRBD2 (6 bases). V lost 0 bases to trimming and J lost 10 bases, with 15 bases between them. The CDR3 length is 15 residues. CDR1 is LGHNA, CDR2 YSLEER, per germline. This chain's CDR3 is CASSQDYSGLLELFF. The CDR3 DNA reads TGCGCCAGCAGCCAAGATTATTCGGGACTCCTGGAGCTGTTTTTT.

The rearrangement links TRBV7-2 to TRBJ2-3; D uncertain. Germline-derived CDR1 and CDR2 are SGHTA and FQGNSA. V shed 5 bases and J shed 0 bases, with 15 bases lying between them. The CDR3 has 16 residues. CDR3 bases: TGTGCCAGCAGCCCTAGATATGCGGCTAGCACAGATACGCAGTATTTT. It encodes CASSPRYAASTDTQYF.